Below are 13 T cell receptor beta chains sequenced from a single sample in a study of blood T cell repertoires in COVID-19 (dated by TCRdb to 2019 to 2021). The library was prepared using the immunoSEQ multiplex PCR assay. TCRdb took over this immuneACCESS table, retaining in-frame rearrangements with V and J assigned. Such tables are incomplete; in checked studies, under half of the missing clones stem from an unresolved V gene, and the remainder is unexplained. For this sample there are 70,000 or so clones; over 70% appear just once. The top ten constitute 16% of the sample. Sequenced input: peripheral blood. These receptors originate from a man in his fifties or sixties with acute or convalescent COVID-19.

The chain is built from TRBV30 and TRBJ1-2; TRBD1 matches 8 bases. CDR3 size: 12 residues. Germline lookup yields CDR1 GTSNPN and CDR2 SVGIG (reference sequence). V trimming: 1 base; J trimming: 10 bases; junction bases outside the gene matches: 5. The CDR3 coding sequence is TGTGCCTGGAGTGGCACAGGGGGATCCTACACCTTC. Its translation is CAWSGTGGSYTF. The full variable domain, in which reference TRBV30 and TRBJ1-2 provide the parts outside the CDR3, is SQTIHQWPATLVQPVGSPLSLECTVEGTSNPNLYWYRQAAGRGLQLLFYSVGIGQISSEVPQNLSASRPQDRQFILSSKKLLLSDSGFYLCAWSGTGGSYTFGSGTRLTVV.

This chain joins TRBV20-1 and TRBJ1-5; D remains unclear. The CDR3 has 13 residues. Germline CDR1 and CDR2: DFQATT and SNEGSKA (reference sequence). V dropped 3 bases and J dropped 4 bases, with 10 bases sitting between them. CDR3 in amino acids: CSASPLENQPQHF. The CDR3, as DNA: TGCAGTGCTAGTCCTCTAGAAAATCAGCCCCAGCATTTT.

This chain joins TRBV5-6 and TRBJ1-6; D is possibly TRBD1 (5 bases). V gave up 1 base and J gave up 9 bases, with 5 bases separating them. The CDR3 sequence is 12 residues long. Germline assignment: CDR1 SGHDT and CDR2 YYEEEE. The CDR3 bases are TGTGCCAGCAGCTTGAGGGGTTCACCCCTCCACTTT. Translating gives CASSLRGSPLHF.

Here the CDR3 DNA reads TGCGCCAGCAGCGGTAGCGGGGGGGCCTTGACAGATACGCAGTATTTT. Encoded protein: CASSGSGGALTDTQYF. This sequence joins TRBV5-1 and TRBJ2-3; 11 bases line up with TRBD2. V lost 4 bases to trimming and J lost 3 bases; unmatched junction nucleotides: 7. This CDR3 contains 16 residues. Germline V gives CDR1 SGHRS, CDR2 YFSETQ.

The J gene is TRBJ2-7, the V gene TRBV6-5, with D perhaps matching TRBD2 (6 bases). Trimming pared 10 bases from V and 4 bases from J, leaving 17 bases between. This CDR3 is 13 amino acids long. The germline CDR1 and CDR2 sequences are MNHEY and SVGAGI. The CDR3 protein is CATIKPGDYEQYF. The CDR3 nucleotides are TGTGCCACCATAAAACCGGGGGATTACGAGCAGTACTTC.

The chain carries TRBV4-1 and TRBJ1-6; unclear D gene. V lost 1 base to trimming and J lost 4 bases, with 8 bases between them. Germline-derived CDR1 and CDR2 are MGHRA and YSYEKL. The CDR3 has 15 amino acids. The CDR3, as DNA: TGCGCCAGCAGCCAAGGGGCCGATTATAATTCACCCCTCCACTTT. Translated: CASSQGADYNSPLHF.

The rearrangement links TRBV4-2 to TRBJ1-2; 9 nucleotides align to TRBD1. Germline assignment: CDR1 LGHNA and CDR2 YNFKEQ. Trimming cost V 1 base and J 2 bases; bases outside gene matches: 14. The CDR3 consists of 19 residues. CDR3 region: CASSQAPPGQGSLNYGYTF. The CDR3 DNA is TGTGCCAGCAGCCAAGCTCCCCCGGGACAGGGAAGTCTGAACTATGGCTACACCTTC.

The chain combines TRBV5-1 with TRBJ1-5, with D unclear. Germline loops: CDR1 SGHRS, CDR2 YFSETQ. Trimming stripped 0 bases from V and 1 base from J, with 8 bases between. The CDR3 loop spans 15 amino acids. CDR3 DNA sequence: TGCGCCAGCAGCTTGGGCGGGGTCAGCAATCAGCCCCAGCATTTT. Translating it yields CASSLGGVSNQPQHF. Based on the CDR3 plus reference TRBV5-1 and TRBJ1-5, the full variable domain is KAGVTQTPRYLIKTRGQQVTLSCSPISGHRSVSWYQQTPGQGLQFLFEYFSETQRNKGNFPGRFSGRQFSNSRSEMNVSTLELGDSALYLCASSLGGVSNQPQHFGDGTRLSIL.

The chain recombines TRBV7-9 with TRBJ1-1; no reliable D call. The CDR3 is 14 residues long. V was pared by 1 base and J by 0 bases, with 6 bases between. The V gene's germline CDR1 is SEHNR and CDR2 FQNEAQ (reference sequence). CDR3 coding DNA: TGTGCCAGCAGCTTAGGGGCTATGAACACTGAAGCTTTCTTT. It codes for CASSLGAMNTEAFF.

The rearrangement uses TRBV6-5 and TRBJ1-1; D may be TRBD1 (6 bases). Trimming took 5 bases from V and 5 from J, leaving 15 bases between them. Looked up from germline, CDR1 is MNHEY and CDR2 is SVGAGI. The CDR3 spans 14 residues. The CDR3: CASSKRTVRTEAFF. As DNA, the CDR3 is TGTGCCAGCAGTAAACGGACAGTCCGAACTGAAGCTTTCTTT.

This chain uses TRBV3-1 (or the pseudogene TRBV3-2) with TRBJ1-1; possible D gene TRBD1, 5 bases. V was clipped by 2 bases and J by 5 bases, with 12 bases between them. Per germline, CDR1 LGHDT and CDR2 YNNKEL (reference sequence). The CDR3 contains 14 residues. The CDR3 protein is CASSQQGLETEAFF. For the CDR3, the DNA is TGTGCCAGCAGCCAACAGGGTCTTGAGACTGAAGCTTTCTTT.

The chain has TRBV7-3 and TRBJ2-6; no definite D call. Trimming took 1 base from V and 0 from J, leaving 16 bases between them. Germline loops: CDR1 SGHTA, CDR2 FQGTGA. The CDR3 has 19 residues. The CDR3 bases are TGTGCCAGCAGCTTAATGGGCAGCTTGCAATACTCTGGGGCCAACGTCCTGACTTTC. Residues: CASSLMGSLQYSGANVLTF.

The chain carries TRBV5-5 and TRBJ1-1; possibly TRBD1 for D (6 bases). Germline loops: CDR1 SGHKS, CDR2 YYEKEE (reference sequence). V lost 0 bases and J 7 bases, leaving 10 bases between the germline ends. The CDR3 is 13 amino acids. The CDR3 DNA is TGTGCCAGCAGCTTGGCCGCGACAGGTGAAGCTTTCTTT. It encodes CASSLAATGEAFF.